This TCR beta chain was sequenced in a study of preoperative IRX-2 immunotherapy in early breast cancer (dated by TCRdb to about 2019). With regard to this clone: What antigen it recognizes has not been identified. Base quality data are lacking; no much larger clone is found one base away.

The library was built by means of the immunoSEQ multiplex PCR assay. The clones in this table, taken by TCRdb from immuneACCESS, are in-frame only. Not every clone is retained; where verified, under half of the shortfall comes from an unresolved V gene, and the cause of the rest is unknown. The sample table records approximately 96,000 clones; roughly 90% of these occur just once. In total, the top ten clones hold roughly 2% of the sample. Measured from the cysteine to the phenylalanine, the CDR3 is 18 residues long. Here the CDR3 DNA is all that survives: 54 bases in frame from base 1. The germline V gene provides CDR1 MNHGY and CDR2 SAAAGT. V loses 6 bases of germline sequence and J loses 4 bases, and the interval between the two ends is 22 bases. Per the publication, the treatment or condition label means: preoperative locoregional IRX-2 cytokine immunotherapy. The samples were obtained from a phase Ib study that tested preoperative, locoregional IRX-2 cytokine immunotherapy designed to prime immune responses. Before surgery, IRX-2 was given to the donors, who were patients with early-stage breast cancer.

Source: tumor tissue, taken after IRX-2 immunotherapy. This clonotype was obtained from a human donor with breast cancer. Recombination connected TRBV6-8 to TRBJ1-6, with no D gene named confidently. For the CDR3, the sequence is CASRDGLGSGQYNSPLHF. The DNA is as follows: TGTGCCAGCAGGGACGGGCTAGGGTCAGGCCAGTATAATTCACCCCTCCACTTT.